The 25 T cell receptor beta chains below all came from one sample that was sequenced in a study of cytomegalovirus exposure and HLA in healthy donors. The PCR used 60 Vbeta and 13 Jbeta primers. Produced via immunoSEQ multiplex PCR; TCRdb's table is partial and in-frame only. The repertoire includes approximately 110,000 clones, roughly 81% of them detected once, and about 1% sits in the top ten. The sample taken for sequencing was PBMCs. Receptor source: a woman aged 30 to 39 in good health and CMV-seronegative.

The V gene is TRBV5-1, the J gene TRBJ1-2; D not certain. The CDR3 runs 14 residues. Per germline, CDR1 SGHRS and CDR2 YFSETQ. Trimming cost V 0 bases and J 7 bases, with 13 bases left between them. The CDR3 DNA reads TGCGCCAGCAGCTTGGGACCGGGGATTGGTGGCTACACCTTC. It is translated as CASSLGPGIGGYTF.

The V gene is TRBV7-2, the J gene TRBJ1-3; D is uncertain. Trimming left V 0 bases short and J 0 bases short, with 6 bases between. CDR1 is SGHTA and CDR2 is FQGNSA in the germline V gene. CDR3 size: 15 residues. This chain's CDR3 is CASSLAGSSGNTIYF. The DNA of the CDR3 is TGTGCCAGCAGCTTAGCTGGCAGCTCTGGAAACACCATATATTTT.

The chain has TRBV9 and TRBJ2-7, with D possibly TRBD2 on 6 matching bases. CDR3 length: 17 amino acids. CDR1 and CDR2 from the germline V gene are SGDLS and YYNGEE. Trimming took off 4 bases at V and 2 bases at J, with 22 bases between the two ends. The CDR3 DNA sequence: TGTGCCAGCAGCCCTTCGGCCGGAGGGAGAAGCCCCTACGAGCAGTACTTC. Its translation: CASSPSAGGRSPYEQYF.

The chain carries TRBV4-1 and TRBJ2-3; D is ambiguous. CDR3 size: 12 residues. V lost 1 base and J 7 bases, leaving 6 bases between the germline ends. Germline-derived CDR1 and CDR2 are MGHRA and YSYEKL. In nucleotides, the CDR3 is TGCGCCAGCAGCCAAGTGTCTAATACGCAGTATTTT. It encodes CASSQVSNTQYF.

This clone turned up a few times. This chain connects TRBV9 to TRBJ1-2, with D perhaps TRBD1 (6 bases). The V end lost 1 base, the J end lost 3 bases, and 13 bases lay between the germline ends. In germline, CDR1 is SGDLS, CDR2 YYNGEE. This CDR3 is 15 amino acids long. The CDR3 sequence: CASSVFAGADYGYTF. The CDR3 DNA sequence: TGTGCCAGCAGCGTATTCGCGGGGGCGGACTATGGCTACACCTTC.

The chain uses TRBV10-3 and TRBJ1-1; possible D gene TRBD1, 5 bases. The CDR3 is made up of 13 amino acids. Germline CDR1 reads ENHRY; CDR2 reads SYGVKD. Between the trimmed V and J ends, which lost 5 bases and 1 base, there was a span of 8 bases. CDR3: CAISPQGNTEAFF. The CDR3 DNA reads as TGTGCCATCAGTCCCCAGGGGAACACTGAAGCTTTCTTT.

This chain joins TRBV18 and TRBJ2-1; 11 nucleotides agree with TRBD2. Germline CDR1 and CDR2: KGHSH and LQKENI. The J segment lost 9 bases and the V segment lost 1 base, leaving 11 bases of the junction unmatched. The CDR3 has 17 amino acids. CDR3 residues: CASSPLDSGGAAVEQFF. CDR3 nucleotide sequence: TGTGCCAGCTCACCACTGGATAGCGGGGGGGCGGCGGTTGAGCAGTTCTTC.

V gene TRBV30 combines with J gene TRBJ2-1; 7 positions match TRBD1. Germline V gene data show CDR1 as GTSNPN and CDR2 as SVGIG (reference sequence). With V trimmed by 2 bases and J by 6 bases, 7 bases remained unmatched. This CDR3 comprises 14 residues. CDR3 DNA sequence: TGTGCCTGGAGTCTACTGACAGGGCCCAATGAGCAGTTCTTC. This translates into CAWSLLTGPNEQFF.

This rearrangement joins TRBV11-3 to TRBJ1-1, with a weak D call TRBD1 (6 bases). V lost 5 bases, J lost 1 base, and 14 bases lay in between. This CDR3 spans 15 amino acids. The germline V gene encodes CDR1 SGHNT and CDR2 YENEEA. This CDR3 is CASSPGGAANTEAFF. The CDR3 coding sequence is TGTGCCAGCAGCCCGGGGGGGGCAGCGAACACTGAAGCTTTCTTT. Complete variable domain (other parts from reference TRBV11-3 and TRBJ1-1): EAGVVQSPRYKIIEKKQPVAFWCNPISGHNTLYWYLQNLGQGPELLIRYENEEAVDDSQLPKDRFSAERLKGVDSTLKIQPAELGDSAVYLCASSPGGAANTEAFFGQGTRLTVV.

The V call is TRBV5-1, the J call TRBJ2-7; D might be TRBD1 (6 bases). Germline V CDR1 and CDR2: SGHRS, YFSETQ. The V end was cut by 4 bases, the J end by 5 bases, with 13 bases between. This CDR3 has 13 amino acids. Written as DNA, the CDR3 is TGCGCCAGCAGCGTAAAGACAGGTCACGAGCAGTACTTC. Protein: CASSVKTGHEQYF.

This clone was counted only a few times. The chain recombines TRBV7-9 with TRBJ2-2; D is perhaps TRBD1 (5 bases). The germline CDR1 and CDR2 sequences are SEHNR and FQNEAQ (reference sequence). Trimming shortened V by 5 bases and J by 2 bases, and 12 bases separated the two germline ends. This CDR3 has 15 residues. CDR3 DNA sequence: TGTGCCAGCAGCCCGTGGGGCAGAAACACCGGGGAGCTGTTTTTT. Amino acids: CASSPWGRNTGELFF.

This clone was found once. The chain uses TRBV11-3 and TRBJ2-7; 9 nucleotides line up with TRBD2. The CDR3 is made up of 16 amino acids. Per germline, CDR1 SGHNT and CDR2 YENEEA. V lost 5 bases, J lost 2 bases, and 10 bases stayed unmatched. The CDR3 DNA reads TGTGCCAGCAGCCCCCGTCTAGCGGGGATGCCCTACGAGCAGTACTTC. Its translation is CASSPRLAGMPYEQYF.

The DNA of the CDR3 is TGTGCCACCAGCAGAGATCGGGACAGGGGACGAAACATTCAGTACTTC. It yields the protein CATSRDRDRGRNIQYF. The chain is built from TRBV15 and TRBJ2-4, with TRBD1 matching 10 bases. V was pared by 0 bases and J by 6 bases, with 5 bases of the junction left unmatched. The CDR3 is 16 amino acids. Germline V gene sequence: CDR1 LNHNV, CDR2 YYDKDF (reference sequence).

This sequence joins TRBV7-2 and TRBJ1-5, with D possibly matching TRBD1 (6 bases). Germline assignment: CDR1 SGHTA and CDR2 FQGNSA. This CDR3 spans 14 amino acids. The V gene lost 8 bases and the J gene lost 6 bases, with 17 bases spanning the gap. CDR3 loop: CASGSFGTTQPQHF. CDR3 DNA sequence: TGTGCCAGCGGCAGTTTTGGGACAACTCAGCCCCAGCATTTT.

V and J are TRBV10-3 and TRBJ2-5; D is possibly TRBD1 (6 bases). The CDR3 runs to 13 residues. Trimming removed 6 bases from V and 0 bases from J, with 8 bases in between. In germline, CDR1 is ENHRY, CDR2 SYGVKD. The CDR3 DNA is TGTGCCATCAGCTGGACAGACCAAGAGACCCAGTACTTC. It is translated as CAISWTDQETQYF.

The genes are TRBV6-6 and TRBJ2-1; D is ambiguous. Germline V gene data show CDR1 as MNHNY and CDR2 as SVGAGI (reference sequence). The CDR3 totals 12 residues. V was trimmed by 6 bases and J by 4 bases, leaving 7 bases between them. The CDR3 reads CASSYVYNEQFF. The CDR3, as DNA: TGTGCCAGCAGCTATGTATACAATGAGCAGTTCTTC.

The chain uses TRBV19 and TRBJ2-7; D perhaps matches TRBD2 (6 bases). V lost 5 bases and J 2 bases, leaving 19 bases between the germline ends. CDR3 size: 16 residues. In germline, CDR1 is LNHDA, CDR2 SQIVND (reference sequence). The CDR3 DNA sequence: TGTGCCAGTAGTGCAGTCGGGACTCCGAGGCCCTACGAGCAGTACTTC. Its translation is CASSAVGTPRPYEQYF.

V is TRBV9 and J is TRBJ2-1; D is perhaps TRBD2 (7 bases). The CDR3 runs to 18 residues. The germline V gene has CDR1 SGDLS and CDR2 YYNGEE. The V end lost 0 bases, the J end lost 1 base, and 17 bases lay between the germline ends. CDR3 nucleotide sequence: TGTGCCAGCAGCGTAGGGGGGAGGGGGGCTATATCCTACAATGAGCAGTTCTTC. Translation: CASSVGGRGAISYNEQFF.

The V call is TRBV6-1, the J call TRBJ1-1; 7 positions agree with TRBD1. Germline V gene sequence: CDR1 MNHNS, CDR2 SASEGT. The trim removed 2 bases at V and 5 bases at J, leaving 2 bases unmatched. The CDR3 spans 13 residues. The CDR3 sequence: CASSEQQGTEAFF. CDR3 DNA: TGTGCCAGCAGTGAACAACAGGGGACTGAAGCTTTCTTT.

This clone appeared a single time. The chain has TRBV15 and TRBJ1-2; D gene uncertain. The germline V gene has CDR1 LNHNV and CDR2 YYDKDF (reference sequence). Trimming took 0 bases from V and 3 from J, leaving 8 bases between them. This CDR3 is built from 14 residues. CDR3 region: CATSRDRLDYGYTF. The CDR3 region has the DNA TGTGCCACCAGCAGAGATCGGCTAGACTATGGCTACACCTTC.

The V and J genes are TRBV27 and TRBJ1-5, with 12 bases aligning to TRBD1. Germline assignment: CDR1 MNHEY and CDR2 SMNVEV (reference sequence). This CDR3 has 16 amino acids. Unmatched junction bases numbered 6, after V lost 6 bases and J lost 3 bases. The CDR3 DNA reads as TGTGCCAGCAGGGCCGGGACAGGGGGCTACAATCAGCCCCAGCATTTT. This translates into CASRAGTGGYNQPQHF.

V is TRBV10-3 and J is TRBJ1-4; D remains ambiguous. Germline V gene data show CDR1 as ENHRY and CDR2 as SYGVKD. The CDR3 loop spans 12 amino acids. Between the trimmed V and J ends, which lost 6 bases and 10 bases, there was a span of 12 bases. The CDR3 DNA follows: TGTGCCATCAGCATTTCGGGAGGAAAACTGTTTTTT. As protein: CAISISGGKLFF.

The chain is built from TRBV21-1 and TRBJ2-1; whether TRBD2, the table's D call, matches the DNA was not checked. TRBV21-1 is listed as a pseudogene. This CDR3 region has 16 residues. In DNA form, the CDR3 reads TGTGCCAGCAGCAAAGATTCGGGAGTTTCCTACAATGAGCAGTTCTTC. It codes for CASSKDSGVSYNEQFF.

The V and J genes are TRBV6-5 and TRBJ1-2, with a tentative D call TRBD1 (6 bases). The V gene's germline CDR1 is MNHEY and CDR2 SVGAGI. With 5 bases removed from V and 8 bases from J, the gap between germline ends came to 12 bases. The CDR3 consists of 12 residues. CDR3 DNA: TGTGCCAGCAGTACAGGGCTGGGCGGCTACACCTTC. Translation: CASSTGLGGYTF.

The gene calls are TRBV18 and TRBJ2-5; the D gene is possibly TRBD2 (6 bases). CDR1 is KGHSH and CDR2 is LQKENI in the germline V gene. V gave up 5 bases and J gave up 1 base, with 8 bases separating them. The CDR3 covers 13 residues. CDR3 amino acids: CASSAAGQETQYF. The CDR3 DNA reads TGTGCCAGCTCAGCAGCGGGCCAAGAGACCCAGTACTTC.